This paragraph covers one TCR beta chain sequence. The antigen remains unidentified. This sample was taken from a study of T cell repertoires in ileal Crohn's disease. In the study overall: Operated complications were stricturing disease (about 60%) and penetrating disease (about 39%).

Each sample's TCRB immunosequencing used about 470 nanograms of biopsy DNA. Using immunoSEQ multiplex PCR, the repertoire was profiled, and TCRdb retains in-frame clones only, with some absent. The repertoire holds some 14,000 clones, with about 85% as singletons. This CDR3 is built from 16 residues. The V segment lost 2 bases and the J segment 2 bases; nucleotides outside the gene matches: 4. Germline V gene sequence: CDR1 MNHEY, CDR2 SVGAGI. Study-level points and caveats: Sorted CD8 T cells held more high-frequency clones than CD4. Clonal expansions were more frequent in active smokers than non-smokers at surgery.

This clonotype was sampled from an adult with Crohn's disease. What was sequenced was ileal tissue. The V and J genes are TRBV6-5 and TRBJ1-3; 9 bases align to TRBD1. CDR3 in amino acids: CASSYGRQGAGNTIYF. CDR3 DNA sequence: TGTGCCAGCAGTTACGGACGACAGGGGGCTGGAAACACCATATATTTT.